Listed below are T cell receptor beta chains from one sample, sequenced in a study of blood T cell repertoires in COVID-19. The repertoire was sequenced with immunoSEQ multiplex PCR; TCRdb's copy has only in-frame clones and lacks some. Of over 200,000 clones listed, about nine tenths are singletons. Sequencing used PBMCs or T cells enriched from blood (not recorded which). The origin of the receptors is a man aged 18 to 29 who had recovered from COVID-19. CDR3s leave out the opening cysteine and the closing phenylalanine or tryptophan.

V gene: TRBV3-1/TRBV3-2
CDR3 protein: ASSQGTSPGELF

V gene: TRBV5-1
CDR3 protein: ASSWTGEGLGY

V gene: TRBV18
CDR3 protein: ASSTDRGNYGYT

V gene: TRBV9
CDR3 protein: ASSVQGRGANVLT

V gene: TRBV30
CDR3 protein: AWKNDRGIGGYT

V gene: TRBV28
CDR3 protein: ASSSTSGSNEQF

V gene: TRBV7-9
CDR3 protein: ASSGGQEGNQPQH

V gene: TRBV6-5
CDR3 protein: ASSYGQGNTEAF

V gene: TRBV27
CDR3 protein: ASSLSGSDGYT

V gene: TRBV5-1
CDR3 protein: ASSLTGDRSPLH

V gene: TRBV11-2
CDR3 protein: ASSLSSSGVEETQY

V gene: TRBV5-5
CDR3 protein: ASSSGGRGSDTQY

V gene: TRBV27
CDR3 protein: ASSAYRGWINEQF

V gene: TRBV10-1
CDR3 protein: ASSDSGRHGYT

V gene: TRBV7-9
CDR3 protein: ASSRGLDTEAF

V gene: TRBV10-3
CDR3 protein: AISAGPGDIQY

V gene: TRBV28
CDR3 protein: ASRPQGGRNEQF

V gene: TRBV27
CDR3 protein: ASSFGGAGEQF

V gene: TRBV30
CDR3 protein: AWSIAYEQY

V gene: TRBV5-1
CDR3 protein: ASSLGTGGVTGELF

V gene: TRBV27
CDR3 protein: ASSLSETDYGYT

V gene: TRBV9
CDR3 protein: ASSVDGRDYEQY

V gene: TRBV5-1
CDR3 protein: ASSLAPSGTADKDTQY

V gene: TRBV6-1
CDR3 protein: ASSEASGGASAGELF

V gene: TRBV10-3
CDR3 protein: AISGILAGGTDTQY

V gene: TRBV4-1
CDR3 protein: ASSQIRETKEGYT

V gene: TRBV27
CDR3 protein: ASSFNRPNTEAF

V gene: TRBV11-2
CDR3 protein: ASSRTTRGGTEAF

V gene: TRBV19
CDR3 protein: ASSIREYTEAF

V gene: TRBV10-3
CDR3 protein: ASGGQGEAKNIQY

V gene: TRBV6-2/TRBV6-3
CDR3 protein: ASSPTPSRQGASVTEQY

V gene: TRBV7-9
CDR3 protein: ASSLGGTGVRDQPQH

V gene: TRBV19
CDR3 protein: ASSLGAGKKSNQPQH

V gene: TRBV2
CDR3 protein: ASSEVRQGFRQPQH

V gene: TRBV7-2
CDR3 protein: ASSLAAGGGLRNEQF

V gene: TRBV19
CDR3 protein: ATGGGYSNQPQH

V gene: TRBV4-1
CDR3 protein: ASSQGQGATNTEAF

V gene: TRBV5-4
CDR3 protein: ASSMGLLGETQY

V gene: TRBV30
CDR3 protein: AWSVRRGHGYT

V gene: TRBV6-4
CDR3 protein: ASSANSNQPQH

V gene: TRBV11-3
CDR3 protein: ASSSITGGIYEQY

V gene: TRBV3-1/TRBV3-2
CDR3 protein: ASSQDSSYNQPQH